This is a list of T cell receptor beta chains from one sample in a study of blood T cell repertoires in COVID-19. Method: immunoSEQ multiplex PCR; TCRdb's copy keeps in-frame clones and lacks some. The data hold about 240,000 clones, with about 85% observed a single time. What was sequenced was peripheral blood. Receptors originate from a man aged 60-69 years who had recovered from COVID-19. CDR3s leave out the opening cysteine and the closing phenylalanine or tryptophan. Each record gives: J gene, D gene, V gene, CDR3 protein. A D gene is named only where the DNA matches it firmly.

TRBJ2-3,TRBD2,TRBV5-1,ASSLEGLAGGGDTQY
TRBJ2-7,-,TRBV7-2,ASSLESRALREQY
TRBJ2-1,TRBD1,TRBV6-5,ASSPGQGSNEQF
TRBJ2-1,TRBD1,TRBV19,ASSTGFGTGGHEQF
TRBJ2-7,-,TRBV11-2,ASSLLPTTYEQY
TRBJ2-2,-,TRBV6-5,ASSYGQKSTGELF
TRBJ2-1,-,TRBV5-1,ASSPGHDSSYNEQF
TRBJ1-1,-,TRBV19,ASSYRGVDTEAF
TRBJ1-3,TRBD1,TRBV28,ASDSTFKGAGGNTIY
TRBJ1-6,TRBD1,TRBV5-4,ASSRTGYGSPLH
TRBJ1-3,-,TRBV6-5,ASSYSGGGLGNTIY
TRBJ1-1,TRBD1,TRBV5-1,ASRITPGTGGRTEAF
TRBJ1-5,TRBD1,TRBV5-1,ASSLGQGQPQH
TRBJ2-6,-,TRBV3-1/TRBV3-2,ASSPSGANVLT
TRBJ1-1,TRBD1,TRBV6-5,ASSNPPTGWAEAF
TRBJ2-5,-,TRBV24-1,ATSDLHTGRGETQY
TRBJ2-7,-,TRBV23-1,ASRRRGLSYEQY
TRBJ2-7,-,TRBV5-1,ASSLALAHQGGQY
TRBJ2-3,-,TRBV30,AGGRVGGTDTQY
TRBJ2-1,-,TRBV3-1/TRBV3-2,ASSHTTGQF
TRBJ2-2,-,TRBV7-6,ASRTAPNTGELF
TRBJ1-4,-,TRBV9,ASSVQGRDEKLF
TRBJ1-5,TRBD1,TRBV15,ATSRFPTDRVNQPQH
TRBJ2-5,TRBD2,TRBV5-8,ASERGDLQETQY
TRBJ1-1,TRBD1,TRBV27,ASSPGQANTEAF
TRBJ2-7,TRBD1,TRBV3-1/TRBV3-2,ASSQEALSWDRDYEQY
TRBJ2-5,TRBD2,TRBV7-2,ASRDQRGGRGTQY